The TCR beta chain described here comes from a study of Tregs in tolerant kidney transplant recipients. Study-wide results and caveats: Biological reproducibility was not directly addressed in this study.

Note on this clone: Its specificity is unknown.

CD4+CD25+CD127- Tregs, CD4+CD25- non-Tregs, CD4 and CD8 cells were sorted. TCRdb's copy holds only in-frame clones and misses some; the assay was immunoSEQ multiplex PCR. Of some 240,000 clones in the sample, around 82% were seen once. This CDR3 is built from 15 residues. Germline CDR1 SGHKS, CDR2 YYEKEE (reference sequence). Trimming stripped 4 bases from V and 2 bases from J, with 15 bases between. The sequencing sample was made of CD4+ T cells from blood. The rearrangement links TRBV5-5 to TRBJ1-1; the D is unclear. This TCR was recovered from a human donor in good health. CDR3 in DNA: TGTGCCAGCAGCCTGACCCTGGGCCCTAACACTGAAGCTTTCTTT. It translates to CASSLTLGPNTEAFF.